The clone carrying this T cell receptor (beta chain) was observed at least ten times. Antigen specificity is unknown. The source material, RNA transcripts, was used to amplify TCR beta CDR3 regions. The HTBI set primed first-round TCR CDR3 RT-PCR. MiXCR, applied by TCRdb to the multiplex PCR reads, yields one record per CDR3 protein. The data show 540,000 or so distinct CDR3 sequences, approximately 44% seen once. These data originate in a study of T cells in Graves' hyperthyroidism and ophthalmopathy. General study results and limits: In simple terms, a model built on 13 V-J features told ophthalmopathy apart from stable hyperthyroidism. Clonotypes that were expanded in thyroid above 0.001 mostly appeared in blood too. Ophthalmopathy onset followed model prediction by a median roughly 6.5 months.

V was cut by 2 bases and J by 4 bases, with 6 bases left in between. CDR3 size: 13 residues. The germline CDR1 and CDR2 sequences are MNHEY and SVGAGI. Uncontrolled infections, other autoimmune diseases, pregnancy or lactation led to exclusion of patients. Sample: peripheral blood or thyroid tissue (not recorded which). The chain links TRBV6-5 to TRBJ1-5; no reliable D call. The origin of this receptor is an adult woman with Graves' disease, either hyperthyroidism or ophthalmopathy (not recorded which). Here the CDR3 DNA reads TGTGCCAGCAGTTACGCATGGAATCAGCCCCAGCATTTT. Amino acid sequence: CASSYAWNQPQHF.